The sequence of this TCR beta chain was determined in a study of T cells in localized non-small cell lung cancer (dated by TCRdb to 2018 to 2020). Context from the whole study: Comparing tumors with uninvolved tumor-adjacent lungs, the study looked at the T cell repertoires of a few hundred patients with early-stage NSCLC. The mean age of the NSCLC patients was around 65 years, with 130 or so men and over 100 women. The cohort comprised some 240 treatment-naïve NSCLC patients with resected, localized lung tumors. General study outcomes and caveats: Higher T cell density in blood was associated with longer overall survival, whereas higher clonality in adjacent lung was associated with shorter survival. Because multi-region tumor sequencing was not performed, intratumor heterogeneity could not be ruled out. Uninvolved tumor-adjacent lung showed the highest T cell clonality, higher than tumor, which suggests more focused antigenic responses in the uninvolved tumor-adjacent lung. Of the top 100 tumor clones, a median of roughly 53 were detected in paired uninvolved adjacent lung; roughly 29 were also among that lung's top 100. Because the study design was exploratory, TCR variables were selected using unadjusted p-values without false-discovery rate correction.

TCR beta CDR3 regions were sequenced from DNA using the immunoSEQ Assay. The study's own analysis went as follows. T cell density was computed as TCR beta template counts normalized to usable DNA estimated by amplifying housekeeping genes. Using the preseqR package, richness was estimated by extrapolating to 120,000 templates for tissue samples and 400,000 templates for PBMC samples. Clonality was calculated as one minus Pielou's evenness. Tissue-enriched TCRs were identified through differential abundance testing performed on productive amino-acid clonotypes, with a minimum total count of 5 and an alpha of 0.1. The Jaccard Index and the Morisita Overlap Index were used to quantify repertoire overlap between compartments. GLIPH grouped TCR beta CDR3s together with public tetramer-defined viral CDR3s, and a viral motif had to include at least three viral sequences and show V-gene enrichment. Entries here come from immuneACCESS through TCRdb and include only in-frame sequences with V and J called. Some clones fail to appear in such tables; in the studies checked, an unresolved V gene covers under half of the shortfall, and the cause of the remainder is unknown. That table furnishes V, J and clone size, whereas the DNA furnished D and trimming. Here the sample has about 45,000 clones; under 90% occur a single time. The ten largest clones add up to 17% of the sample.

At diagnosis, tumor, uninvolved tumor-adjacent lung and peripheral blood were collected and then preserved as a mix of FFPE and fresh-frozen material. Blood samples were analyzed as peripheral blood mononuclear cells for TCR repertoire profiling. For CDR1 and CDR2, the germline V gene lists SGHTA and FQGTGA. The CDR3 goes from the cysteine to the phenylalanine over 13 residues. Of all the DNA, just the CDR3 is kept, 39 bases in frame from base 1. V sheds 5 bases and J sheds 10 bases, leaving 17 bases between their ends. There are a few counts of this clone. Its antigen has not been determined. No base qualities exist here, and no much larger clone lies one base off it.

This sequence uses TRBV7-3 and TRBJ1-1, and possibly TRBD1, on 6 matching bases. The sequence came from a man aged 40-75 years with stage III lung adenocarcinoma. The starting material was peripheral blood mononuclear cells, obtained before any cancer treatment. The nucleotide sequence reads as follows: TGTGCCAGCAGCGCAATTGGACAGCCTCCAGCTTTCTTT. Its product reads: CASSAIGQPPAFF.